This T cell receptor beta chain was recovered during a study of blood T cell repertoires in COVID-19. Study details: Donors in the United States, Italy and Spain gave samples during acute or convalescent COVID-19. PBMCs, B-cell-depleted T cells, or T cells provided the cDNA or gDNA that made up the material.

The data were produced by immunoSEQ multiplex PCR, yet TCRdb's version contains in-frame clones alone and is incomplete. Altogether some 410,000 clones are present, roughly 88% being singletons, with the ten largest covering about 0.89%. Participants were aged roughly 18 to 100 years from about two dozen US areas. Clinical history reported by participants formed the basis on which cohorts were assigned. The CDR3 runs to 14 residues. Germline CDR1 is MNHEY and CDR2 is SVGEGT. Trimming left V 2 bases short and J 5 bases short, with 13 bases between. V is TRBV6-2 or TRBV6-3 and J is TRBJ2-7; possible D gene TRBD1, 5 bases. Sequencing used PBMCs or T cells enriched from blood (not recorded which). The TCR sequence derives from a woman in her thirties with acute COVID-19. CDR3 sequence (DNA): TGTGCCAGCAGTTACAGGTCAGGGTCCCACGAGCAGTACTTC. Translated: CASSYRSGSHEQYF.